This T cell receptor beta chain was profiled in a study of OX40 agonist ivuxolimab in advanced cancers. Study-level background: Ivuxolimab, which is an agonistic anti-OX40 (CD134) antibody, was administered to the patients. General study points: CD8+ T cells (on average) carried more expanded clones than CD4+ T cells. Clones of CD4+ and CD8+ blood T cells grew by week 6 at doses of 0.1 to 3.0 mg/kg.

This CDR3 has 15 residues. Germline V gene data show CDR1 as SGHTA and CDR2 as FQGNSA. Trimming removed 5 bases at V and 5 bases at J, with 16 bases between. Concerning this clone itself: Its specificity is not known.

Systemic immunosuppression or autoimmune disease history was grounds to exclude patients. Clones were sequenced by immunoSEQ multiplex PCR, and TCRdb holds only the in-frame ones, with some missing. In the table there are approximately 100,000 clones, roughly 91% of which are singletons. This chain joins TRBV7-2 and TRBJ2-1; D is uncertain. The clonotype comes from an adult with an advanced solid tumor such as melanoma, head and neck, liver or kidney cancer. This material consisted of CD4+ or CD8+ T cells sorted from blood, taken in a trial of the OX40 agonist ivuxolimab. CDR3 region: CASSQRRTQNNEQFF. The CDR3 nucleotides read TGTGCCAGCAGCCAACGTAGGACGCAAAACAATGAGCAGTTCTTC.